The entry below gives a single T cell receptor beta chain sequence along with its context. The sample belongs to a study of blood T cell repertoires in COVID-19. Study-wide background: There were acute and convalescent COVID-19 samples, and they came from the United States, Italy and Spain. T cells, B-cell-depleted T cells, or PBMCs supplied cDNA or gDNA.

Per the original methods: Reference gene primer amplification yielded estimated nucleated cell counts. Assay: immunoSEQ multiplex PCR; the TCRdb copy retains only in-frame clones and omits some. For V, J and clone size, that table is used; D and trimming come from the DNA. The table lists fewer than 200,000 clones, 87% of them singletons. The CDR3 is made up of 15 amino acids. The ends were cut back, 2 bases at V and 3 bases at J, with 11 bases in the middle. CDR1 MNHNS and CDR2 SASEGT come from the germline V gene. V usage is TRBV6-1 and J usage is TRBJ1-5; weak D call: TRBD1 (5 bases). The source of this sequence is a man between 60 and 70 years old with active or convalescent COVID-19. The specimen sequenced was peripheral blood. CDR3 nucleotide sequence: TGTGCCAGCAGTGAATTGGGGGGGGACAATCAGCCCCAGCATTTT. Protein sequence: CASSELGGDNQPQHF.